This TCR beta chain was obtained from a study of control samples from healthy donors and cancer patients. CDR3 length: 13 residues. Germline lookup yields CDR1 WSHSY and CDR2 SAAADI. Trimming stripped 6 bases from V and 7 bases from J, with 15 bases between. Repertoires were generated with immunoSEQ multiplex PCR, while TCRdb's copy carries only in-frame clones and drops some. Seen in this sample are about 200,000 clones; the ten most common clones hold 2.2%. The sample was blood. The rearrangement uses TRBV10-2 and TRBJ1-1; the D is unclear. The receptor's source is a woman aged 25 to 39 in good health. Here the CDR3 reads CASSLWRESEAFF. The CDR3 DNA sequence: TGCGCCAGCAGCCTGTGGAGGGAGAGTGAAGCTTTCTTT.